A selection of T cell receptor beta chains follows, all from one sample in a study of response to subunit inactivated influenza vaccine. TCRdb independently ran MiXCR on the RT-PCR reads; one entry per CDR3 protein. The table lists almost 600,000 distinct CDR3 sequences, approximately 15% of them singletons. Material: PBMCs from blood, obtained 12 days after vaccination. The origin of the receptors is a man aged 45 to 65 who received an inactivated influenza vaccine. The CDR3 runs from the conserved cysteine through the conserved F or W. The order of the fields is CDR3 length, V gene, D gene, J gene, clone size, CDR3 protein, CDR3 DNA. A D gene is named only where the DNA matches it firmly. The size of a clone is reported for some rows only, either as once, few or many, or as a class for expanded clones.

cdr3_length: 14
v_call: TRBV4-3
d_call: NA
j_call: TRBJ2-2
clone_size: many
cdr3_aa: CASSQDHTTGELFF
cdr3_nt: TGCGCCAGCAGCCAAGATCATACGACCGGGGAGCTGTTTTTT

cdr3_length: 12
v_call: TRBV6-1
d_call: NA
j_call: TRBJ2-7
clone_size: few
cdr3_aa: CASSEGYHEQYF
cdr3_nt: TGTGCCAGCAGTGAAGGGTATCACGAGCAGTACTTC

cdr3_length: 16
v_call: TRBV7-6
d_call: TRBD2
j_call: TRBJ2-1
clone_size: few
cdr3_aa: CASSPEGLAGHNEQFF
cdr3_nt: TGTGCCAGCAGCCCGGAAGGACTAGCGGGACACAATGAGCAGTTCTTC

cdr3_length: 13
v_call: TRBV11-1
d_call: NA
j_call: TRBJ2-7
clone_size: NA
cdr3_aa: CASSPRERREQYF
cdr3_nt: TGTGCCAGCAGCCCACGGGAGAGGAGGGAGCAGTACTTC

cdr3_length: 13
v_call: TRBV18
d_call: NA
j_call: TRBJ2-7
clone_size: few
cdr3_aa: CASSPNLSYEQYF
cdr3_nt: TGTGCCAGCTCACCGAACCTCTCCTACGAGCAGTACTTC

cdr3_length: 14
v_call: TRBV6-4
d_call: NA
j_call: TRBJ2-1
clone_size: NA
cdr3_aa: CASRSPDWGNEQFF
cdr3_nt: TGTGCCAGCAGGAGTCCGGATTGGGGTAATGAGCAGTTCTTC

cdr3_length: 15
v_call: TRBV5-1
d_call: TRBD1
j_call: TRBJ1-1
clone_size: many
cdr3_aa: CASSFSAGGNTEAFF
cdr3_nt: TGCGCCAGCAGCTTCTCCGCAGGGGGGAACACTGAAGCTTTCTTT

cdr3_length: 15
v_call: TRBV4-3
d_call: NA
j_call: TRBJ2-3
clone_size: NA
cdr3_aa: CASSSLTVGGDTQYF
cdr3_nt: TGCGCCAGCAGCAGCCTTACAGTCGGTGGGGATACGCAGTATTTT

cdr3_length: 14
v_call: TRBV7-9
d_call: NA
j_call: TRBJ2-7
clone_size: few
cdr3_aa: CASSYSMGVWEQYF
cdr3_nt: TGTGCCAGCAGCTACTCAATGGGGGTATGGGAGCAGTACTTC

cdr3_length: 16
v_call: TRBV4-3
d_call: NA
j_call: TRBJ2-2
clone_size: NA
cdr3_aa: CASSQDGAGNTGELFF
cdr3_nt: TGCGCCAGCAGCCAAGATGGGGCGGGGAACACCGGGGAGCTGTTTTTT

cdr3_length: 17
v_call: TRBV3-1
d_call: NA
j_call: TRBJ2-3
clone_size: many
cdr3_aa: CASSQEEQGGGTDTQYF
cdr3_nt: TGTGCCAGCAGCCAAGAGGAGCAGGGAGGAGGCACAGATACGCAGTATTTT

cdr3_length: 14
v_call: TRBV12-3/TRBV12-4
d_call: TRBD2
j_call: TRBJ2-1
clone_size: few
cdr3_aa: CASSATGTSGEQFF
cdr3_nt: TGTGCCAGCAGTGCTACCGGGACTAGCGGTGAGCAGTTCTTC

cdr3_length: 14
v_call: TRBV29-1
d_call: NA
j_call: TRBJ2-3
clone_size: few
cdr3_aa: CSVGPIRATDTQYF
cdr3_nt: TGCAGCGTTGGACCGATCCGCGCCACAGATACGCAGTATTTT

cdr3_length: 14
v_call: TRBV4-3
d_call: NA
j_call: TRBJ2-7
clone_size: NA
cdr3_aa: CASSRGQYSYEQYF
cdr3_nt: TGCGCCAGCAGCCGCGGACAGTACTCCTACGAGCAGTACTTC

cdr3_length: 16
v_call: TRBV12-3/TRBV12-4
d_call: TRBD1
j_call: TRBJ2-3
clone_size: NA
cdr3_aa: CASSARTGGLTDTQYF
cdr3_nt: TGTGCCAGCAGTGCTCGGACAGGGGGCCTCACAGATACGCAGTATTTT

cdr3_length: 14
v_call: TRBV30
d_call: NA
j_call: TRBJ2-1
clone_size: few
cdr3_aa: CAWSGGRGYNEQFF
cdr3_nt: TGTGCCTGGAGTGGGGGCAGGGGCTACAATGAGCAGTTCTTC

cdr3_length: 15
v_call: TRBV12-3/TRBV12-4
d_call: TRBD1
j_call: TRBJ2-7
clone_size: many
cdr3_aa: CASSPGTGAPYEQYF
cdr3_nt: TGTGCCAGCAGTCCCGGGACAGGGGCCCCCTACGAGCAGTACTTC

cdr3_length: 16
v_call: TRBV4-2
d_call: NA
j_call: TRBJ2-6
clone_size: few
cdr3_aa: CASSQDDSSGANVLTF
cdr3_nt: TGTGCCAGCAGCCAAGATGACTCCTCTGGGGCCAACGTCCTGACTTTC

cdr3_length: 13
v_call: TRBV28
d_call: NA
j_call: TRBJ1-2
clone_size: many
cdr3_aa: CASSPPGAYGYTF
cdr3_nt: TGTGCCAGCAGCCCACCGGGGGCCTATGGCTACACCTTC

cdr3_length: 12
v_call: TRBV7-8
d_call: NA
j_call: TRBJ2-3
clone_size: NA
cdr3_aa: CASSLSWGEQYF
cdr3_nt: TGTGCCAGCAGCTTATCCTGGGGCGAACAGTATTTT

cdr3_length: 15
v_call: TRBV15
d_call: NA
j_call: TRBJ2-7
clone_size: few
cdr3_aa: CATSTGRDSVYEQYF
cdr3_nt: TGTGCCACCAGCACTGGCCGGGACTCGGTCTACGAGCAGTACTTC

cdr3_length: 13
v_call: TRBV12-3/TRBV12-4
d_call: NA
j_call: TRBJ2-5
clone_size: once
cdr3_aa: CAGSQGLRETQYF
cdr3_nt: TGTGCCGGCAGTCAGGGGTTGCGAGAGACCCAGTACTTC

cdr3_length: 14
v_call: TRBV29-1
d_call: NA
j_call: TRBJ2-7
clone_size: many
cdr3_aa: CSVHAAGSSYEQYF
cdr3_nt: TGCAGCGTTCACGCAGCCGGTAGCTCCTACGAGCAGTACTTC

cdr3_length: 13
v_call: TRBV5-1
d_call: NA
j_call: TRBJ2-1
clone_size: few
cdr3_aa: CASSLGVLNEQFF
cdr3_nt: TGCGCCAGCAGCTTGGGGGTACTCAATGAGCAGTTCTTC

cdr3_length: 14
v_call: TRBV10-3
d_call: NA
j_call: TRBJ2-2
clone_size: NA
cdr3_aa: CAISGGDRPGELFF
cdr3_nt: TGTGCCATCAGTGGGGGGGACCGCCCCGGGGAGCTGTTTTTT

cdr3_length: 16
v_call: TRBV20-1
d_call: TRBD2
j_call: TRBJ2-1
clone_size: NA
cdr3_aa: CSANIPSGITYNEQFF
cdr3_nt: TGCAGTGCCAACATTCCTAGCGGGATCACCTACAATGAGCAGTTCTTC

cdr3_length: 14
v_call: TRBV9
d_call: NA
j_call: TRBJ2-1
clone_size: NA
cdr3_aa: CASSVTGVVHEQFF
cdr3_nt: TGTGCCAGCAGCGTTACGGGAGTCGTCCATGAGCAGTTCTTC

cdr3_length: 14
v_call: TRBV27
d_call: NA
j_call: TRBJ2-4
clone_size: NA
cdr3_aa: CASSLSRQGDIQYF
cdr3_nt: TGTGCCAGCAGTCTTTCCCGACAAGGCGACATTCAGTACTTC

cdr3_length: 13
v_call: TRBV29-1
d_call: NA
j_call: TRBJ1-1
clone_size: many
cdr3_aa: CSVEGRQRAEAFF
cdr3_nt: TGCAGCGTTGAAGGGAGGCAGAGAGCTGAAGCTTTCTTT

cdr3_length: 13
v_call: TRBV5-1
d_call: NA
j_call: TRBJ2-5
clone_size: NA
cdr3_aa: CASSLDNAETQYF
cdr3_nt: TGCGCCAGCAGCTTGGATAATGCGGAGACCCAGTACTTC

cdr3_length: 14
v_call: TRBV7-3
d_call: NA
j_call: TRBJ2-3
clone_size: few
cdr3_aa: CASSPQRDTDTQYF
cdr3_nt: TGTGCCAGCAGCCCCCAGCGCGACACAGATACGCAGTATTTT

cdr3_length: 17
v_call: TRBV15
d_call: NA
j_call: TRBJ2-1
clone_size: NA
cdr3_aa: CATSRDVGGPIGNEQFF
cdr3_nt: TGTGCCACCAGCAGAGATGTCGGCGGGCCAATTGGGAATGAGCAGTTCTTC

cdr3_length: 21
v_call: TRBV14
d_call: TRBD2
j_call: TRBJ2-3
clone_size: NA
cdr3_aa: CASSQSRGRPGSGGRAYTQYF
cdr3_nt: TGTGCCAGCAGCCAATCAAGGGGACGGCCGGGTAGCGGGGGACGCGCTTATACGCAGTATTTT

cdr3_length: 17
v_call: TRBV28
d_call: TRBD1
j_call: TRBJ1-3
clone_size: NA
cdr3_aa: CASSTLWDRESGNTIYF
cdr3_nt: TGTGCCAGCAGTACCCTTTGGGACAGGGAGTCGGGAAACACCATATATTTT

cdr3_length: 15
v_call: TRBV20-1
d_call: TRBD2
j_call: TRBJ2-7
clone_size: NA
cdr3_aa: CCARELAGGSYEQYF
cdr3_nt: TGCTGTGCTAGAGAACTAGCGGGGGGGTCCTACGAGCAGTACTTC

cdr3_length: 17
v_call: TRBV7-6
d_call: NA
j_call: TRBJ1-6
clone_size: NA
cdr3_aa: CASSLGGVGAGNSPLHF
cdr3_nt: TGTGCCAGCAGCTTAGGAGGGGTAGGGGCAGGGAATTCACCCCTCCACTTT

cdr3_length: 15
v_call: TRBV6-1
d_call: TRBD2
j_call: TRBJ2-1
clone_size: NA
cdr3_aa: CASTRARGLGYEQFF
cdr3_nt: TGTGCCAGCACCCGGGCAAGGGGACTAGGCTATGAGCAGTTCTTC

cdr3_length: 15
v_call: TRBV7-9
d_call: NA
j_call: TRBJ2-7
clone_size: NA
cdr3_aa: CASSKPAAGTHEQYF
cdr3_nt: TGTGCCAGCAGCAAACCGGCCGCTGGCACCCACGAGCAGTACTTC

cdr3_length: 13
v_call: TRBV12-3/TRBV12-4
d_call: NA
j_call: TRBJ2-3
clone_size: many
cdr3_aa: CASSWISTDTQYF
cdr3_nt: TGTGCCAGCAGTTGGATAAGCACAGATACGCAGTATTTT

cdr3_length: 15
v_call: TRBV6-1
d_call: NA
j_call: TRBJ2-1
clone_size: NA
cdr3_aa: CASTLQGSTGNEQFF
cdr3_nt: TGTGCCAGCACCCTACAGGGTAGCACGGGCAATGAGCAGTTCTTC

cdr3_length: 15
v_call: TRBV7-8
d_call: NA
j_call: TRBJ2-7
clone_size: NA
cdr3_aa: CASSKEGGSGYEQYF
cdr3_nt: TGTGCCAGCAGCAAAGAGGGGGGTTCGGGCTACGAGCAGTACTTC

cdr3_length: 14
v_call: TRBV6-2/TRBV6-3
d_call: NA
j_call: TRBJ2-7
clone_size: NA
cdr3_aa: CASSYAVRTYEQYF
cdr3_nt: TGTGCCAGCAGTTACGCGGTCCGAACCTACGAGCAGTACTTC

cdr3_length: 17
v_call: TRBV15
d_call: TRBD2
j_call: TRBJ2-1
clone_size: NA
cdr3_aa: CATSRVRHSGGAHEQFF
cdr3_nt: TGTGCCACCAGCAGAGTACGCCATAGCGGGGGGGCTCATGAGCAGTTCTTC

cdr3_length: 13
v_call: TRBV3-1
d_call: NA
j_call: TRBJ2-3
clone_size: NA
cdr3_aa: CASDAEDTDTQYF
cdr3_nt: TGTGCCAGCGACGCGGAGGACACAGATACGCAGTATTTT

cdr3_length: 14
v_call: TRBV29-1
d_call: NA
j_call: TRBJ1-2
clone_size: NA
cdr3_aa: CSVDPPTGTYGYTF
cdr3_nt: TGCAGCGTTGATCCCCCGACAGGAACCTATGGCTACACCTTC

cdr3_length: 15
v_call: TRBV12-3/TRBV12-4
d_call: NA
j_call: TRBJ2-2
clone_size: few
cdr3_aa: CASSGTGTLTGELFF
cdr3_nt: TGTGCCAGCAGTGGGACCGGGACTCTAACCGGGGAGCTGTTTTTT

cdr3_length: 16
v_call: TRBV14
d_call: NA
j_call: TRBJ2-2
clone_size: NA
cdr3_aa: CASSQVRGTNTGELFF
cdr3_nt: TGTGCCAGCAGCCAAGTTCGGGGGACGAACACCGGGGAGCTGTTTTTT